This T cell receptor beta chain was recovered during a study of blood T cell repertoires in COVID-19 (dated by TCRdb to between 2020 and 2021). Context from the whole study: Samples covering the acute and convalescent phases of COVID-19 were provided by collaborators in the United States, Italy and Spain. The material from the prospective study consisted of cDNA or gDNA derived from T cells, B-cell-depleted T cells, or PBMCs. Deeply sampled blood TCRbeta repertoires from subjects exposed to, actively infected with, or recovered from COVID-19 were included in the dataset. A freely available public database, intended as a resource for researchers studying the immune response to SARS-CoV-2, is where the repertoires were released. The samples were drawn from the first 160 participants of the ongoing ImmuneRACE study and from about 1,200 subjects provided by 6 global collaborators. Sample metadata almost always included a de-identified subject ID, COVID-19 status, age in years and sex. Where available, HLA class I and class II types were taken from metadata supplied by the sample provider and were not determined by assay-based typing. General findings and caveats noted by the study authors: Clinical and demographic metadata were provided uncurated, with the amount varying by source and participant.

TCRbeta CDR3 regions were amplified from genomic DNA by means of the immunoSEQ Assay, a bias-controlled multiplex PCR. The paper's data handling went like this. The number of nucleated cells in each sample was estimated from the amplification of reference gene primers within the assay. Sequence reads were collapsed and filtered to measure the absolute abundance of every unique TCRbeta CDR3 rearrangement. For each sample, productive Simpson clonality was calculated by taking the square root of Simpson's diversity index across productive rearrangements. Here the immuneACCESS table is served through TCRdb, limited to in-frame sequences with V and J called. Missing clones are a known gap in these copies; in checked studies unresolved V genes cover under half, and the rest lacks a known reason. That table gives V, J and clone size, and the DNA gave D and trimming. The table for this sample lists more than 250,000 clones; approximately 86% of them were counted only once. Less than 3% of the sample is taken by the ten largest.

As regards this clone: Its target antigen remains unknown. Base qualities are missing; no much larger clone stands one base away.

The CDR3 runs 14 amino acids, cysteine and phenylalanine included. Just the 42-base CDR3 DNA is kept, in frame starting at base 1. The germline V gene yields SGHAT for CDR1 and FQNNGV for CDR2. Trimming costs V 5 bases and J 5 bases, and their ends lie 13 bases apart. Enrolling through a virtual design, the prospective study's participants ranged in age from roughly 18 to 89 years and lived across approximately 25 United States geographic areas. Cohort assignment in the prospective study relied on participant-reported clinical history from a screening survey and a study questionnaire. ImmuneRACE Cohort 3 recovered participants were defined by two consecutive negative NP/OP PCR tests, healthcare professional clearance, or symptom resolution. Each participant in the prospective study had whole blood, serum and a nasopharyngeal or oropharyngeal swab collected by mobile phlebotomists. Additional blood draws and questionnaires over an approximately 2-month period could optionally be provided by prospective study participants. Blood samples from the prospective study were shipped frozen or at room temperature prior to DNA extraction.

In this chain, TRBV11-2 is recombined with TRBJ1-5, with no confident D gene call. Material: PBMCs or T cells enriched from blood (not recorded which). The TCR was taken from a woman younger than 35 who had recovered from COVID-19. The nucleotides are TGTGCCAGCAGCCCCCCCGGGGTTCATCAGCCCCAGCATTTT. Translation gives CASSPPGVHQPQHF.